The present T cell receptor (beta chain) was sequenced within a study of shared clonotypes between healthy human individuals. Germline CDR1 is SGHTA and CDR2 is FQGNSA. V gave up 0 bases and J gave up 3 bases, with 9 bases separating them. The CDR3 extends over 14 amino acids. General study results and limits: Memory subsets generally showed smaller estimated richness than naive subsets did. Though the depth was large, rarefaction showed that sorted-subset sequencing was incomplete.

Worth noting for this clone: Antigen unknown.

In replicate PCRs of sorted subsets, approximately 210 ng DNA, about 29,000 T cell genomes, was used. The protocol was immunoSEQ multiplex PCR, while the TCRdb copy is restricted to in-frame clones and leaves out a portion. The sample carries just over 2,000,000 clones, around 95% recorded once. The V and J genes are TRBV7-2 and TRBJ2-7; tentative D call: TRBD2 (5 bases). The specimen sequenced was naive CD4+ T cells sorted from blood. Subset in this sample: CD45RA+ positively selected. The sequence came from a man younger than 30 in good health. In nucleotides, the CDR3 is TGTGCCAGCAGCTTAGCTGTAGGAGGCTACGAGCAGTACTTC. Translated, it gives CASSLAVGGYEQYF.